Listed below are T cell receptor beta chains from one sample, sequenced in a study of T cell repertoires in cytomegalovirus infection. From the reads, TCRdb called clonotypes with MiXCR, one entry per CDR3 protein. Of some 200,000 distinct CDR3 sequences detected, roughly a fifth appear once; the ten largest clones hold approximately 2.9%. Sequenced sample: PBMCs. These receptor sequences come from a human donor in good health (CMV status not recorded). Some clones in this sample may be carry-over from other donors' samples. The CDR3 runs from the conserved cysteine through the conserved F or W. D genes are given only for firm matches. Some rows have no size entry. The others give once, few or many, or a class for an expanded clone.

d_call clone_size j_call v_call cdr3_nt cdr3_aa
NA few TRBJ2-5 TRBV28 TGTGCCAGCAGCCAACAGGGAGGGGAGACCCAGTACTTC CASSQQGGETQYF
NA many TRBJ2-3 TRBV7-2 TGTGCCAGCAGCTTAGAAGGTAGAGGTCCAGATACGCAGTATTTT CASSLEGRGPDTQYF
NA few TRBJ2-2 TRBV15 TGTGCCACCAGCAGGATCAGGGGCACCGGGGAGCTGTTTTTT CATSRIRGTGELFF
NA NA TRBJ2-5 TRBV2 TGTGCCAGCAGGACCGCGCGATACCAAGAGACCCAGTACTTC CASRTARYQETQYF
TRBD2 few TRBJ2-2 TRBV7-2 TGTGCCAGCAGCTTAGGAGGGCTAGCGGGAGTAACCGGGGAGCTGTTTTTT CASSLGGLAGVTGELFF
NA NA TRBJ1-2 TRBV7-9 TGTGCCAGCAGCGATACAGGGTTGTCCCTCTATGGCTACACCTTC CASSDTGLSLYGYTF
TRBD2 NA TRBJ2-1 TRBV19 TGTGCCAGTAGTATCCTAGCGGGGAGCAATGAGCAGTTCTTC CASSILAGSNEQFF
NA NA TRBJ2-3 TRBV11-2 TGTGCCAGCAGCTTAAGGCGGACTAGCACAGATACGCAGTATTTT CASSLRRTSTDTQYF
TRBD2 few TRBJ2-4 TRBV2 TGTGCCAGCAGCCCGGGACTAGCCAGCATTCAGTACTTC CASSPGLASIQYF
NA NA TRBJ1-5 TRBV6-1 TGTGCCAGCAGCAAGGGGGGACGCAATCAGCCCCAGCATTTT CASSKGGRNQPQHF
NA few TRBJ2-7 TRBV11-2 TGTGCCAGCAGCTTAGATCGGGGTGGGGGGGCTCTCTACGAGCAGTACTTC CASSLDRGGGALYEQYF
NA NA TRBJ1-2 TRBV15 TGTGCCACCAGCCGAGTAACGGGGGATGGCTACACCTTC CATSRVTGDGYTF
NA NA TRBJ2-3 TRBV24-1 TGTGCCACCAGTGGACCCTCCGTCTACACAGATACGCAGTATTTT CATSGPSVYTDTQYF
NA few TRBJ2-7 TRBV15 TGTGCCACCAGCAGAGATAGGGGAGAGATTAACGAGCAGTACTTC CATSRDRGEINEQYF
NA few TRBJ2-2 TRBV7-2 TGTGCCAGCAGCTTATTTAGGACAGCGAACACCGGGGAGCTGTTTTTT CASSLFRTANTGELFF
TRBD1 few TRBJ1-1 TRBV12-3/TRBV12-4 TGTGCCAGCAATGGACAGGGGGGCACTGAAGCTTTCTTT CASNGQGGTEAFF
NA NA TRBJ2-1 TRBV24-1 TGTGCCACCAGTGATTTCCTGGACAGCGCCAATGAGCAGTTCTTC CATSDFLDSANEQFF
NA few TRBJ2-3 TRBV11-2 TGTGCCAGCAGCCTGGGAACTACAGATACGCAGTATTTT CASSLGTTDTQYF
NA many TRBJ2-3 TRBV14 TGTGCCAGCAGCCAAGCAGATACGCAGTATTTT CASSQADTQYF
NA few TRBJ2-5 TRBV5-1 TGCGCCAGCAGCGCATTAACAGGGCCGGAGACCCAGTACTTC CASSALTGPETQYF
NA NA TRBJ2-3 TRBV6-1 TGTGCCAGCAGTGAAGTGAGGAGAACAGATACGCAGTATTTT CASSEVRRTDTQYF
NA many TRBJ1-6 TRBV10-3 TGTGCCATCAGAGGAGACGGACTTAATTCACCCCTCCACTTT CAIRGDGLNSPLHF
NA once TRBJ2-7 TRBV14 TGTGCCAGCAGCCCGGTCGGACACTACGAGCAGTACTTC CASSPVGHYEQYF
NA NA TRBJ2-5 TRBV20-1 TGCAGTGCTAGGAGATTGGACGAAGCGGAGACCCAGTACTTC CSARRLDEAETQYF
NA NA TRBJ2-7 TRBV23-1 TGCGCCAGCAGTCAACCACCTAACTTAGAGAATAGCTACGAGCAGTACTTC CASSQPPNLENSYEQYF
NA NA TRBJ1-3 TRBV20-1 TGCAGTGCGAGACACAGCGGGATTCCTGGAAACACCATATATTTT CSARHSGIPGNTIYF
TRBD1 many TRBJ2-5 TRBV6-5 TGTGCCAGCAGTTCTTGGACAGGGTACGAGACCCAGTACTTC CASSSWTGYETQYF
TRBD2 many TRBJ2-7 TRBV6-5 TGTGCCAGCAGTCAGGGGACAGCGGGGGGCTACGAGCAGTACTTC CASSQGTAGGYEQYF
NA few TRBJ1-1 TRBV7-2 TGTGCCAGCAGCTTAGGCGGGCAGTCTGAAGCTTTCTTT CASSLGGQSEAFF
NA many TRBJ1-1 TRBV7-9 TGTGCCAGCAGAGACAAGAACACTGAAGCTTTCTTT CASRDKNTEAFF
TRBD1 NA TRBJ2-7 TRBV7-3 TGTGCCAGCAGCTTACCGGGACAGTCCGAGCAGTACTTC CASSLPGQSEQYF
NA NA TRBJ2-1 TRBV20-1 TGCAGTGCTAGAGATTCCAGCGGGCTTAGCTCCTACAATGAGCAGTTCTTC CSARDSSGLSSYNEQFF
NA many TRBJ2-3 TRBV7-2 TGTGCCAGCAGCTTGACGCGTAACAGAGATACGCAGTATTTT CASSLTRNRDTQYF
TRBD2 NA TRBJ2-1 TRBV7-8 TGTGCCAGCAGCCGCGGACTAGCGCCCAATGAGCAGTTCTTC CASSRGLAPNEQFF
NA NA TRBJ1-4 TRBV7-9 TGTGCCAGCAGCCAAGTGTTAGGGGCTAATGAAAAACTGTTTTTT CASSQVLGANEKLFF
NA NA TRBJ2-6 TRBV7-3 TGTGCCAGCAGGCGGACAGCTGGGGCCAACGTCCTGACTTTC CASRRTAGANVLTF
TRBD2 few TRBJ2-5 TRBV7-8 TGTGCCAGCAGCTTAGAAGGGACTAGCCAAGAGACCCAGTACTTC CASSLEGTSQETQYF
TRBD1 few TRBJ1-1 TRBV12-3/TRBV12-4 TGTGCCAGCAGTCGAGGACAGGGCCTCAAAGCTTTCTTT CASSRGQGLKAFF
NA many TRBJ1-1 TRBV7-8 TGTGCCAGCAGCTCTTCGGCAGGGAGGAACACTGAAGCTTTCTTT CASSSSAGRNTEAFF
TRBD2 few TRBJ2-1 TRBV5-1 TGCGCCAGCAGCTCATGGACTAGCGGGAGGACCAGCTCCTACAATGAGCAGTTCTTC CASSSWTSGRTSSYNEQFF
NA many TRBJ1-2 TRBV4-3 TGCGCCAGCAGCCAAGATACAGTCTCCTTACGTGGCTACACCTTC CASSQDTVSLRGYTF
TRBD2 many TRBJ2-1 TRBV7-9 TGTGCCAGCAGCTTAGGACTAGCGGGAGTGCATGAGCAGTTCTTC CASSLGLAGVHEQFF
TRBD1 few TRBJ2-3 TRBV7-9 TGTGCCAGCAGCTTGGATGCGGACAGGCCGTATTTT CASSLDADRPYF